This is a list of T cell receptor beta chains from one sample in a study of T cells in Graves' hyperthyroidism and ophthalmopathy. TCRdb reanalysed the multiplex PCR reads using MiXCR and keeps one entry per CDR3 protein. The sample carries a few hundred thousand distinct CDR3 sequences, 46% recorded once. Sequenced input: peripheral blood or thyroid tissue (not recorded which). The receptors stem from an adult woman with Graves' disease, either hyperthyroidism or ophthalmopathy (not recorded which). Each CDR3 is given with its conserved first and last residue. Fields, in order: clone size, D gene, V gene, J gene, CDR3 DNA, CDR3 protein. D genes are given only for firm matches. A clone size is listed for some rows: how often the clone was seen (once, few, many), or a class if it is expanded.

>many|TRBD2|TRBV20-1|TRBJ2-5
TGCAGTGCTAAAAGCGGGAGAAGGGTTTATTTGAAAGAGACCCAGTACTTC
CSAKSGRRVYLKETQYF
>many|NA|TRBV19|TRBJ1-5
TGTGCCAGTAGTGAGCAGGGCCCCCGCAATCAGCCCCAGCATTTT
CASSEQGPRNQPQHF
>few|NA|TRBV7-2|TRBJ2-1
TGTGCCAGCAGCCCTAATCAGGGGGGCGAGCAGTTCTTC
CASSPNQGGEQFF
>NA|NA|TRBV15|TRBJ2-7
TGTGCCACCAGCAGCTTGGCACGGTACTACGAGCAGTACTTC
CATSSLARYYEQYF
>few|NA|TRBV19|TRBJ2-5
TGTGCCAGTAGTATAGAAGAGACCCAGTACTTC
CASSIEETQYF
>NA|NA|TRBV20-1|TRBJ1-5
TGCAGTGTCAAGACCCCCTTTGATCAGCCCCAGCATTTT
CSVKTPFDQPQHF
>NA|NA|TRBV7-9|TRBJ1-3
TGTGCCAGCAGCCCCTCGGACGGCCCGTCGACTCTGAGAAACACCATATATTTT
CASSPSDGPSTLRNTIYF
>NA|TRBD1|TRBV19|TRBJ1-6
TGTGCCAGTAGGACGGACAGGGTTTCGGCACCCCTCCACTTT
CASRTDRVSAPLHF
>NA|TRBD1|TRBV7-9|TRBJ1-2
TGTGCCAGCGCGGGACAGGGCATCTATGGCTACACCTTC
CASAGQGIYGYTF
>many|NA|TRBV9|TRBJ1-5
TGTGCCAGCAGTCCGCACTGGGTCAGCAATCAGCCCCAGCATTTT
CASSPHWVSNQPQHF
>NA|NA|TRBV19|TRBJ2-6
TGTGCCAGTAGTATGAGCGATGGGGCCAACGTCCTGACTTTC
CASSMSDGANVLTF
>many|TRBD2|TRBV7-2|TRBJ2-5
TGTGCCAGCAGCTTAGGGGGGGGAAGGGAGACCCAGTACTTC
CASSLGGGRETQYF
>many|NA|TRBV11-2|TRBJ1-5
TGTGCCAGCAGCGCCCAAGCAGGGAGTCATCAGCCCCAGCATTTT
CASSAQAGSHQPQHF
>many|NA|TRBV20-1|TRBJ1-5
TGCAGTGCTAGAGAGGACATCGATCAGCCCCAGCATTTT
CSAREDIDQPQHF
>many|TRBD2|TRBV20-1|TRBJ2-5
TGCAGTGTTGGGGGGAGGGCCTTGGTAGAGACCCAGTACTTC
CSVGGRALVETQYF
>NA|NA|TRBV10-3|TRBJ2-5
TGTGCCATCAGTGTCAGACCCGGGATGGGGACCCAGTACTTC
CAISVRPGMGTQYF
>NA|TRBD1|TRBV12-3/TRBV12-4|TRBJ1-5
TGTGCCAGCAGAGTGACAGGGGACTATCAGCCCCAGCATTTT
CASRVTGDYQPQHF
>NA|NA|TRBV19|TRBJ1-4
TGTGCCAGCCTTACGGGGTCAGGGGTGAATGAAAAACTGTTTTTT
CASLTGSGVNEKLFF
>NA|NA|TRBV20-1|TRBJ1-5
TGCAGTGCGGGGGCACGAAATAGCAATCAGCCCCAGCATTTT
CSAGARNSNQPQHF
>many|NA|TRBV7-2|TRBJ2-7
TGTGCCAGCAGCTTAGGGCGTAGGGGCAGGAGTTTTTCCTACGAGCAGTACTTC
CASSLGRRGRSFSYEQYF